This entry lists 19 T cell receptor beta chains sequenced from one sample in a study of metastatic and nonmetastatic thyroid tumors. Not a single patient had been given any form of treatment at any point before undergoing thyroid surgery. MiXCR was used by TCRdb to re-call the PCR reads. The sample includes roughly 4,000 clones, almost 35% of them seen just once. Sequenced sample: adjacent normal tissue. The receptors stem from a female donor with papillary thyroid cancer or a benign thyroid nodule (not recorded which). Some clones in this sample may be carry-over from other donors' samples.

Comment on this clone: This is likely a read error, given that the CDR3 carries no conserved phenylalanine or tryptophan at its end. The genes are TRBV5-1 and TRBJ2-5; D remains unclear. The ends were cut back, 2 bases at V and 4 bases at J, with 15 bases in the middle. Germline V gives CDR1 SGHRS, CDR2 YFSETQ. The CDR3 covers 15 residues. CDR3 loop: CASSFISQVGETQYL. The CDR3 nucleotides are TGCGCCAGCAGCTTTATCTCTCAGGTGGGAGAGACCCAGTACCTC.

V gene TRBV24-1 combines with J gene TRBJ2-1; maybe TRBD1 (6 bases). Per the germline V gene, CDR1 is KGHDR and CDR2 is SFDVKD. The CDR3 contains 15 residues. Trimming removed 5 bases at V and 6 bases at J, with 16 bases between. DNA of the CDR3: TGTGCCACCAGTGTGGGCAGGGGATTGGGCAATGAGCAGTTCTTC. Translating it yields CATSVGRGLGNEQFF.

This clone was seen a handful of times. The CDR3 nucleotides read TGTGCCAGCAGCGGGAGTTATTGTCAGTTCTTC. Translation: CASSGSYCQFF. The genes are TRBV2 and TRBJ2-1; maybe TRBD2 (6 bases). The CDR3 runs 11 residues. Germline-derived CDR1 and CDR2 are SNHLY and FYNNEI. The V and J ends lost 6 bases and 13 bases respectively, with 13 bases between them.

This clone is classed as hyperexpanded. The sample carries other DNA sequences with the same CDR3. The gene calls are TRBV11-3 and TRBJ1-1; a weak D match, TRBD1 (6 bases). Trimming stripped 1 base from V and 6 bases from J, with 12 bases between. The CDR3 has 14 residues. Germline lookup yields CDR1 SGHNT and CDR2 YENEEA. The CDR3 spells CASSLAGGAAEAFF. Here the CDR3 DNA reads TGTGCCAGCAGCTTAGCGGGGGGCGCGGCTGAAGCTTTCTTT.

This clone was seen a single time. The rearrangement joins TRBV7-8 to TRBJ2-7; D is undetermined. The CDR3 length is 15 residues. Trimming removed 2 bases from V and 0 bases from J, with 11 bases in between. Germline CDR1 is SGHVS and CDR2 is FQNEAQ. Written as DNA, the CDR3 is TGTGCCAGCAGCTTAATCTACGGCGCCTCCTACGAGCAGTACTTC. Its protein product is CASSLIYGASYEQYF.

This clone is large by share. The chain combines TRBV27 with TRBJ2-7, with unresolved D. This CDR3 contains 14 residues. V was clipped by 1 base and J by 1 base, with 8 bases between them. Germline assignment: CDR1 MNHEY and CDR2 SMNVEV (reference sequence). CDR3 amino acids: CASSLFLESYEQYF. The CDR3 bases are TGTGCCAGCAGTTTATTTCTGGAATCCTACGAGCAGTACTTC.

The chain employs TRBV5-1 and TRBJ2-1; tentatively, D is TRBD2 (5 bases). The germline V and J ends were trimmed by 2 bases and 6 bases, with 18 bases remaining between them. This CDR3 has 16 residues. CDR1 is SGHRS and CDR2 is YFSETQ in the germline V gene. The CDR3: CASSLEQLALSNEQFF. The CDR3 coding sequence is TGCGCCAGCAGCTTAGAACAGCTAGCTCTATCCAATGAGCAGTTCTTC.

This sequence joins TRBV7-9 and TRBJ2-5; 9 nucleotides match TRBD1. V was clipped by 5 bases and J by 5 bases; unmatched bases: 6. Germline CDR1 is SEHNR and CDR2 is FQNEAQ (reference sequence). The CDR3 has 14 residues. As DNA, the CDR3 is TGTGCCAGCAGCCCCACACAGGGGGCTGAGACCCAGTACTTC. Translating gives CASSPTQGAETQYF.

By proportion, this clone is medium-sized. The rearrangement uses TRBV6-1 and TRBJ2-3; TRBD1 matches 8 bases. V shed 3 bases and J 3 bases; nucleotides not matched to a gene: 5. The length of the CDR3 is 15 residues. Germline V lookup: CDR1 MNHNS, CDR2 SASEGT. CDR3 loop: CASSESRQGTDTQYF. DNA for the CDR3: TGTGCCAGCAGTGAGTCGAGACAGGGGACAGATACGCAGTATTTT.

The V and J genes are TRBV20-1 and TRBJ2-5; D is undetermined. CDR1 is DFQATT and CDR2 is SNEGSKA in the germline V gene (reference sequence). The V end lost 3 bases, the J end lost 5 bases, and 13 bases lay between the germline ends. This CDR3 has 13 amino acids. CDR3 residues: CSASDGPQETQYF. The CDR3 DNA follows: TGCAGTGCTAGCGACGGACCCCAGGAGACCCAGTACTTC.

The chain uses TRBV30 and TRBJ2-7; D unclear. This CDR3 spans 15 amino acids. Germline assignment: CDR1 GTSNPN and CDR2 SVGIG (reference sequence). Trimming took off 0 bases at V and 0 bases at J, with 12 bases between the two ends. In nucleotides, the CDR3 is TGTGCCTGGAGTGTTGGTCTCGATAGCTCCTACGAGCAGTACTTC. Translation gives CAWSVGLDSSYEQYF.

This clone was recorded a few times. An end of the junction differs from the germline gene, which may be a read error. The chain carries TRBV19 and TRBJ1-2; TRBD1 matches at 7 bases. The CDR3 runs to 14 residues. Germline loops: CDR1 LNHDA, CDR2 SQIVND (reference sequence). The CDR3 sequence is CSSRGQLWGYGYTF. The DNA of the CDR3 is TGTTCCAGTAGGGGACAGTTGTGGGGCTATGGCTACACCTTC.

This rearrangement joins TRBV20-1 to TRBJ1-1, with D possibly being TRBD1 (5 bases). The V gene's germline CDR1 is DFQATT and CDR2 SNEGSKA (reference sequence). This CDR3 has 14 residues. The V and J ends lost 1 base and 4 bases respectively, with 13 bases between them. The CDR3 reads CSARVAGRFTEAFF. In nucleotides, the CDR3 is TGCAGTGCTAGAGTTGCAGGGCGATTCACTGAAGCTTTCTTT.

The V gene is TRBV5-6, the J gene TRBJ1-5; no clear D. CDR3 length: 17 amino acids. Trimming stripped 5 bases from V and 2 bases from J, with 20 bases between. CDR1 SGHDT and CDR2 YYEEEE come from the germline V gene. CDR3 DNA sequence: TGTGCCAGCAGTCGAGGGCTCGGCTGGTCCTGCAATCAGCCCCAGCATTTT. It yields the protein CASSRGLGWSCNQPQHF.

This clone is termed large. The rearrangement links TRBV6-5 to TRBJ2-3; TRBD2 agrees at 14 bases. Germline CDR1 reads MNHEY; CDR2 reads SVGAGI. This CDR3 region has 18 residues. Unmatched junction bases numbered 12, after V lost 6 bases and J lost 4 bases. CDR3 sequence: CASRPDLGLAGEPDTQYF. Written as DNA, the CDR3 is TGTGCCAGCAGACCCGATCTGGGACTAGCGGGAGAGCCAGATACGCAGTATTTT.

Details on this clone: An end of the junction differs from the germline gene, which may be a read error. The V and J genes are TRBV12-3 or TRBV12-4 and TRBJ1-1; D is ambiguous. This CDR3 comprises 12 residues. The CDR3 nucleotides are TGCGCCAGCAGTTTAGGCGAAGCCGGAGCTTTCTTT. This encodes CASSLGEAGAFF.

V usage is TRBV27 and J usage is TRBJ1-2; the match to TRBD1 covers 9 bases. Trimming took 4 bases from V and 8 from J; bases not matched to a gene: 14. CDR3 size: 16 residues. Germline-derived CDR1 and CDR2 are MNHEY and SMNVEV (reference sequence). The CDR3 loop reads CASSSPRTGARGGYTF. CDR3 nucleotide sequence: TGTGCCAGCAGTTCTCCCAGGACAGGGGCCAGGGGAGGCTACACCTTC.

To note about this clone: No conserved phenylalanine or tryptophan ends this CDR3, so it is likely a read error. It is unclear where the CDR3 begins or ends on the DNA, so no DNA is shown, and the CDR3 is as TCRdb lists it. The rearrangement links TRBV6-2 or TRBV6-3 to TRBJ1-2; TRBD1, the table's D call, lacks a check against the DNA. The CDR3 region is 14 residues in length, termini included. Germline V gene lookup returns CDR1 MNHEY and CDR2 SVGEGT. The CDR3 loop is CASTQPVTPYGYPL.

This clone was picked up one time. An end of the junction does not agree with germline; a read error may underlie this. V gene TRBV7-2 combines with J gene TRBJ1-3; D possibly corresponds to TRBD1 (5 bases). The CDR3 spans 16 residues. The germline CDR1 and CDR2 sequences are SGHTA and FQGNSA. CDR3 sequence: CASSLTQGLSGDTIYF. CDR3 nucleotides: TGTGCCAGCAGCTTAACGCAGGGATTATCTGGAGACACCATATATTTT.